Reported below is one T cell receptor beta chain. This sample stems from a study of CD8 T cells in ankylosing spondylitis. TCRdb reprocessed the 5' RACE reads via MiXCR and lists one record per CDR3 protein. The table includes 200,000 to 300,000 distinct CDR3 sequences, 10% to 13% detected once. V lost 2 bases to trimming and J lost 7 bases; unmatched junction nucleotides: 10. CDR3 length: 17 amino acids. The V gene's germline CDR1 is SGHDT and CDR2 YYEEEE. This chain joins TRBV5-6 and TRBJ1-5; 12 bases are a match to TRBD1. The sequencing input was blood, either unsorted or a sorted T cell fraction (not recorded which). This TCR was sampled from a male donor with ankylosing spondylitis or in good health (not recorded which). CDR3 bases: TGTGCCAGCAGCTTAGGGGACAGGGGGCAATTAAGACAGCCCCAGCATTTT. This gives the protein CASSLGDRGQLRQPQHF.